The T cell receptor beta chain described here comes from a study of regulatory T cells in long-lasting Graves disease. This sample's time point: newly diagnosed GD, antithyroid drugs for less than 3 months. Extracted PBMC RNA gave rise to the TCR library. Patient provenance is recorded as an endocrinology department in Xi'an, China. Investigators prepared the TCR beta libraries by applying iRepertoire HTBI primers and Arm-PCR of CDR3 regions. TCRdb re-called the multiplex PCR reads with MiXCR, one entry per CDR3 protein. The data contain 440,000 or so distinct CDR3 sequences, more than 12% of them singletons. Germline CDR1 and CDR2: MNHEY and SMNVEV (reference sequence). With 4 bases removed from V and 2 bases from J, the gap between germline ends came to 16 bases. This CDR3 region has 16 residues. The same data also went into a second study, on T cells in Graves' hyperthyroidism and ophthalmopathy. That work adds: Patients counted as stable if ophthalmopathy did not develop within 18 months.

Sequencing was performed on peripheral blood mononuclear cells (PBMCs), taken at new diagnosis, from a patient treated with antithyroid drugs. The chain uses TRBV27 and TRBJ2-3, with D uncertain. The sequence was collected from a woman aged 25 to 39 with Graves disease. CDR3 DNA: TGTGCCAGCAGTTCGGACGATGCCTTTGACACAGATACGCAGTATTTT. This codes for CASSSDDAFDTDTQYF.